This T cell receptor beta chain was captured by sequencing in a study of shared clonotypes between healthy human individuals. The study's findings and limits: Genetic and exposure-history diversity was limited by the small donor number.

The V gene end was trimmed by 1 base and the J gene end by 11 bases; junction bases not matched to a gene: 3. Germline V gives CDR1 SGHTA, CDR2 FQGNSA. The CDR3 length is 13 residues. Assay runs were performed at deep level. Generated by immunoSEQ multiplex PCR, the TCRdb table keeps only in-frame clones and is missing some. The sample records over a million clones, around 82% being singletons. Notes on this clone: Its specificity is not known.

Recent acute infections and vaccinations were absent in the healthy HIV-negative adult donors. Both subsets, CD45RA+ naive and CD45RA-negative memory, were split from the CD4+ cells. The chain uses TRBV7-2 and TRBJ1-4; 8 bases align to TRBD1. Material: memory CD4+ T cells from PBMCs. Stated subset: CD45RA-negative fraction. The receptor's source is a man aged 18 to 30 in good health. Some clones in this sample may be carry-over from other donors' samples. This CDR3 reads CASSLGTGKKLFF. CDR3 DNA sequence: TGTGCCAGCAGCTTAGGGACAGGGAAGAAACTGTTTTTT.